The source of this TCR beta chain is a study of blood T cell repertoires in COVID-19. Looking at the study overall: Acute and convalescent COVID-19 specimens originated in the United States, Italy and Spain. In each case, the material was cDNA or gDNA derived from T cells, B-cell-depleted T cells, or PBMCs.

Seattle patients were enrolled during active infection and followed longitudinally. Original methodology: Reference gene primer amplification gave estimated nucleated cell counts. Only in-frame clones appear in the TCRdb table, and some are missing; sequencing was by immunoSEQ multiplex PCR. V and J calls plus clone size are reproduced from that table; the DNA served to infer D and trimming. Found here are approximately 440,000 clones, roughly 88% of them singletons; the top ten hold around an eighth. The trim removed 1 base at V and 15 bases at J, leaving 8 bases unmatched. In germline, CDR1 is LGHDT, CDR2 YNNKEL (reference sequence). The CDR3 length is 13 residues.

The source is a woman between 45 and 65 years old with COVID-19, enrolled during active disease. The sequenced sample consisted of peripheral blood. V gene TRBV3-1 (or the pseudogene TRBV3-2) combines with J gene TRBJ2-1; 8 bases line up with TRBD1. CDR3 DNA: TGTGCCAGCAGCCAAGCATCAGGGGGCGGTCTGTTCTTC. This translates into CASSQASGGGLFF.